These T cell receptor beta chains were read from a single sample in a study of cytomegalovirus exposure and HLA in healthy donors. Sequenced by immunoSEQ multiplex PCR; TCRdb stores in-frame clones only, minus some. The table records 150,000 to 200,000 clones, approximately 85% of them present only once. The source material was PBMCs. These receptors originate from a girl between 5 and 17 years old in good health and CMV-seropositive. Both conserved end residues are part of each CDR3. Each record gives: J gene, clone size, D gene, V gene, CDR3 protein, CDR3 DNA. D genes are given only for firm matches. For some rows the clone size is stated as once, few or many, or as a class when expanded; others skip it.

j_call: TRBJ1-5; clone_size: once; d_call: .; v_call: TRBV29-1; cdr3_aa: CSVEDRQGTAAQHF; cdr3_nt: TGCAGCGTTGAAGATAGGCAGGGAACCGCAGCCCAGCATTTT
j_call: TRBJ1-1; clone_size: once; d_call: TRBD1; v_call: TRBV7-9; cdr3_aa: CASSIPTGENTEAFF; cdr3_nt: TGTGCCAGCAGCATACCTACAGGGGAGAACACTGAAGCTTTCTTT
j_call: TRBJ1-1; clone_size: .; d_call: .; v_call: TRBV7-2; cdr3_aa: CASSLVLGALTEAFF; cdr3_nt: TGTGCCAGCAGCTTAGTCTTAGGGGCACTTACTGAAGCTTTCTTT
j_call: TRBJ1-2; clone_size: .; d_call: .; v_call: TRBV12-5; cdr3_aa: CASGLGGTGGYGYTF; cdr3_nt: TGTGCTAGTGGTTTGGGGGGTACCGGGGGCTATGGCTACACCTTC
j_call: TRBJ1-5; clone_size: once; d_call: .; v_call: TRBV4-1; cdr3_aa: CASSQESGDNQPQHF; cdr3_nt: TGCGCCAGCAGCCAAGAATCCGGGGATAATCAGCCCCAGCATTTT
j_call: TRBJ2-1; clone_size: .; d_call: TRBD2; v_call: TRBV6-4; cdr3_aa: CASSDTSGGYREQFF; cdr3_nt: TGTGCCAGCAGTGATACTAGCGGGGGATACAGGGAGCAGTTCTTC
j_call: TRBJ2-1; clone_size: .; d_call: TRBD2; v_call: TRBV5-1; cdr3_aa: CASSPDTSGGYNEQFF; cdr3_nt: TGCGCCAGCAGCCCTGATACTAGCGGGGGGTACAATGAGCAGTTCTTC
j_call: TRBJ1-1; clone_size: .; d_call: .; v_call: TRBV4-1; cdr3_aa: CASSQPGQPEAFF; cdr3_nt: TGCGCCAGCAGCCAACCCGGACAGCCTGAAGCTTTCTTT
j_call: TRBJ2-1; clone_size: .; d_call: TRBD2; v_call: TRBV27; cdr3_aa: CASSTSGGDYNEQFF; cdr3_nt: TGTGCCAGCAGTACTAGCGGGGGCGATTACAATGAGCAGTTCTTC
j_call: TRBJ1-2; clone_size: .; d_call: TRBD1; v_call: TRBV5-1; cdr3_aa: CASSQGQGALSNYGYTF; cdr3_nt: TGCGCCAGCAGCCAGGGACAGGGGGCGTTAAGTAACTATGGCTACACCTTC
j_call: TRBJ1-1; clone_size: .; d_call: TRBD1; v_call: TRBV7-9; cdr3_aa: CASSLNQGADEAFF; cdr3_nt: TGTGCCAGCAGCCTAAACCAGGGGGCAGATGAAGCTTTCTTT
j_call: TRBJ2-3; clone_size: .; d_call: TRBD2; v_call: TRBV5-1; cdr3_aa: CASSLPGLAGGRLADTQYF; cdr3_nt: TGCGCCAGCAGCTTGCCGGGACTAGCGGGGGGGCGGCTGGCAGATACGCAGTATTTT
j_call: TRBJ1-2; clone_size: .; d_call: TRBD1; v_call: TRBV2; cdr3_aa: CASRIQGLSNYGYTF; cdr3_nt: TGTGCCAGCAGAATACAGGGGCTCTCCAACTATGGCTACACCTTC
j_call: TRBJ1-3; clone_size: .; d_call: TRBD1; v_call: TRBV30; cdr3_aa: CAWSVRDRGNTIYF; cdr3_nt: TGTGCCTGGAGTGTACGGGACAGGGGAAACACCATATATTTT
j_call: TRBJ1-2; clone_size: .; d_call: .; v_call: TRBV5-6; cdr3_aa: CASSLPQNYGYTF; cdr3_nt: TGTGCCAGCAGCTTGCCACAGAACTATGGCTACACCTTC
j_call: TRBJ1-2; clone_size: once; d_call: .; v_call: TRBV7-3; cdr3_aa: CASSLGQGSYGYTF; cdr3_nt: TGTGCCAGCAGCTTAGGCCAGGGTTCCTATGGCTACACCTTC
j_call: TRBJ2-1; clone_size: .; d_call: .; v_call: TRBV11-3; cdr3_aa: CASSLVRWSSYNEQFF; cdr3_nt: TGTGCCAGCAGCTTAGTGCGCTGGAGCTCCTACAATGAGCAGTTCTTC
j_call: TRBJ1-2; clone_size: .; d_call: TRBD1; v_call: TRBV7-9; cdr3_aa: CSSSLAAGTGRYGYTF; cdr3_nt: TGTTCCAGCAGCTTAGCGGCCGGGACAGGGCGCTATGGCTACACCTTC
j_call: TRBJ2-2; clone_size: .; d_call: TRBD1; v_call: TRBV6-4; cdr3_aa: CASSRDSPGELFF; cdr3_nt: TGTGCCAGCAGTAGGGACAGTCCCGGGGAGCTGTTTTTT
j_call: TRBJ1-2; clone_size: .; d_call: .; v_call: TRBV7-9; cdr3_aa: CASSFRGGTGYTF; cdr3_nt: TGTGCCAGCAGTTTCCGGGGAGGGACTGGCTACACCTTC
j_call: TRBJ1-1; clone_size: .; d_call: .; v_call: TRBV10-1; cdr3_aa: CASSDPGTPNTEAFF; cdr3_nt: TGCGCCAGCAGTGATCCCGGGACACCGAACACTGAAGCTTTCTTT
j_call: TRBJ1-1; clone_size: .; d_call: .; v_call: TRBV6-1; cdr3_aa: CASIPTFANTEAFF; cdr3_nt: TGTGCCAGCATCCCGACATTTGCGAACACTGAAGCTTTCTTT
j_call: TRBJ1-2; clone_size: .; d_call: .; v_call: TRBV7-6; cdr3_aa: CASSLGGGEYGYTF; cdr3_nt: TGTGCCAGCAGCTTAGGCGGGGGCGAGTATGGCTACACCTTC
j_call: TRBJ2-2; clone_size: once; d_call: .; v_call: TRBV11-3; cdr3_aa: CASSTPTWGGRARNTGELFF; cdr3_nt: TGTGCCAGCAGCACGCCTACCTGGGGCGGTCGGGCTAGGAACACCGGGGAGCTGTTTTTT
j_call: TRBJ1-5; clone_size: .; d_call: .; v_call: TRBV15; cdr3_aa: CATSRDSFEDQGGQPQHF; cdr3_nt: TGTGCCACCAGCAGAGATAGTTTCGAGGACCAGGGTGGTCAGCCCCAGCATTTT
j_call: TRBJ1-3; clone_size: .; d_call: .; v_call: TRBV19; cdr3_aa: CASIFTGKSGNTIYF; cdr3_nt: TGTGCCAGTATTTTTACAGGGAAGTCTGGAAACACCATATATTTT
j_call: TRBJ2-3; clone_size: .; d_call: .; v_call: TRBV4-2; cdr3_aa: CASSPAGGGGADTQYF; cdr3_nt: TGTGCCAGCAGCCCCGCAGGGGGCGGGGGGGCAGATACGCAGTATTTT
j_call: TRBJ2-7; clone_size: .; d_call: TRBD2; v_call: TRBV7-2; cdr3_aa: CASSWGGTSVSYEQYF; cdr3_nt: TGTGCCAGCAGCTGGGGCGGGACTAGTGTTTCCTACGAGCAGTACTTC
j_call: TRBJ1-2; clone_size: .; d_call: .; v_call: TRBV2; cdr3_aa: CASSEVRGKYGYTF; cdr3_nt: TGTGCCAGCAGTGAGGTACGCGGGAAATATGGCTACACCTTC
j_call: TRBJ1-4; clone_size: .; d_call: TRBD1; v_call: TRBV28; cdr3_aa: CASRPGTVNEKLFF; cdr3_nt: TGTGCCAGCAGGCCAGGGACAGTTAATGAAAAACTGTTTTTT
j_call: TRBJ2-1; clone_size: .; d_call: TRBD2; v_call: TRBV4-1; cdr3_aa: CASSLSGGAAFPYNEQFF; cdr3_nt: TGCGCCAGCAGCCTTAGCGGGGGCGCAGCATTTCCCTACAATGAGCAGTTCTTC
j_call: TRBJ1-5; clone_size: .; d_call: TRBD1; v_call: TRBV15; cdr3_aa: CATSRGTGAGYSNQPQHF; cdr3_nt: TGTGCCACCAGCAGGGGGACAGGGGCCGGTTATAGCAATCAGCCCCAGCATTTT
j_call: TRBJ1-2; clone_size: .; d_call: TRBD1; v_call: TRBV11-3; cdr3_aa: CASSPHEGAKANYGYTF; cdr3_nt: TGTGCCAGCAGCCCCCATGAGGGGGCCAAAGCTAACTATGGCTACACCTTC
j_call: TRBJ1-1; clone_size: .; d_call: .; v_call: TRBV27; cdr3_aa: CASTLAGGTEAFF; cdr3_nt: TGTGCCAGCACTCTAGCGGGCGGCACTGAAGCTTTCTTT
j_call: TRBJ2-5; clone_size: .; d_call: .; v_call: TRBV2; cdr3_aa: CASSSYQGQETQYF; cdr3_nt: TGTGCCAGCAGTTCCTATCAGGGACAAGAGACCCAGTACTTC
j_call: TRBJ1-1; clone_size: .; d_call: .; v_call: TRBV19; cdr3_aa: CASTRAMGNGGGEAFF; cdr3_nt: TGTGCCAGTACCAGGGCGATGGGTAATGGGGGCGGCGAAGCTTTCTTT
j_call: TRBJ2-7; clone_size: .; d_call: .; v_call: TRBV6-5; cdr3_aa: CASSYSYNDNYEQYF; cdr3_nt: TGTGCCAGCAGTTACTCCTACAACGACAACTACGAGCAGTACTTC
j_call: TRBJ2-3; clone_size: .; d_call: TRBD2; v_call: TRBV11-2; cdr3_aa: CASSLVSSGYTQYF; cdr3_nt: TGTGCCAGCAGCTTAGTATCTAGCGGATATACGCAGTATTTT
j_call: TRBJ2-4; clone_size: few; d_call: .; v_call: TRBV5-6; cdr3_aa: CASSSVRGLENIQYF; cdr3_nt: TGTGCCAGCAGCTCCGTAAGGGGACTCGAGAACATTCAGTACTTC
j_call: TRBJ1-1; clone_size: .; d_call: .; v_call: TRBV12-5; cdr3_aa: CASGPFGGAEAFF; cdr3_nt: TGTGCTAGTGGCCCCTTCGGAGGGGCTGAAGCTTTCTTT
j_call: TRBJ1-5; clone_size: .; d_call: .; v_call: TRBV5-5; cdr3_aa: CASRPSRGSNQPQHF; cdr3_nt: TGTGCCAGCAGGCCATCTAGGGGTAGCAATCAGCCCCAGCATTTT
j_call: TRBJ1-5; clone_size: .; d_call: .; v_call: TRBV12-5; cdr3_aa: CASGGEGNQPQHF; cdr3_nt: TGTGCTAGTGGTGGGGAGGGCAATCAGCCCCAGCATTTT
j_call: TRBJ2-5; clone_size: .; d_call: TRBD1; v_call: TRBV5-4; cdr3_aa: CASSRDREETQYF; cdr3_nt: TGTGCCAGCAGCCGCGACAGGGAAGAGACCCAGTACTTC
j_call: TRBJ1-1; clone_size: .; d_call: .; v_call: TRBV2; cdr3_aa: CARADGGTEAFF; cdr3_nt: TGTGCCAGAGCGGACGGGGGCACTGAAGCTTTCTTT
j_call: TRBJ2-5; clone_size: .; d_call: TRBD2; v_call: TRBV2; cdr3_aa: CASSGTSGIQETQYF; cdr3_nt: TGTGCCAGCAGTGGGACTAGCGGGATACAAGAGACCCAGTACTTC
j_call: TRBJ2-7; clone_size: .; d_call: .; v_call: TRBV7-9; cdr3_aa: CASSLTPYEQYF; cdr3_nt: TGTGCCAGCAGCTTAACACCCTACGAGCAGTACTTC
j_call: TRBJ2-2; clone_size: .; d_call: .; v_call: TRBV7-6; cdr3_aa: CASSLVRHLNTGELFF; cdr3_nt: TGTGCCAGCAGCTTAGTACGACACCTTAACACCGGGGAGCTGTTTTTT
j_call: TRBJ2-3; clone_size: .; d_call: .; v_call: TRBV27; cdr3_aa: CASSGALTDTQYF; cdr3_nt: TGTGCCAGCAGTGGAGCGTTAACAGATACGCAGTATTTT
j_call: TRBJ1-2; clone_size: .; d_call: .; v_call: TRBV7-9; cdr3_aa: CASSPLDSTNYGYTF; cdr3_nt: TGTGCCAGCAGCCCCCTAGACAGCACTAACTATGGCTACACCTTC
j_call: TRBJ2-5; clone_size: .; d_call: TRBD2; v_call: TRBV19; cdr3_aa: CASSTPGGLEETQYF; cdr3_nt: TGTGCCAGTAGCACCCCGGGAGGGCTGGAAGAGACCCAGTACTTC
j_call: TRBJ1-1; clone_size: .; d_call: .; v_call: TRBV10-1; cdr3_aa: CASSPGGTEAFF; cdr3_nt: TGCGCCAGCAGTCCCGGAGGAACTGAAGCTTTCTTT
j_call: TRBJ1-2; clone_size: .; d_call: .; v_call: TRBV28; cdr3_aa: CASSSRFRQDYGYTF; cdr3_nt: TGTGCCAGCAGTTCCCGATTTCGACAGGACTATGGCTACACCTTC
j_call: TRBJ1-1; clone_size: .; d_call: TRBD1; v_call: TRBV19; cdr3_aa: CASSTRTGRWGEAFF; cdr3_nt: TGTGCCAGTAGTACCCGGACAGGGCGATGGGGTGAAGCTTTCTTT
j_call: TRBJ2-7; clone_size: once; d_call: .; v_call: TRBV7-9; cdr3_aa: CASNALSIGLNYEQYF; cdr3_nt: TGTGCCAGCAATGCGTTGTCGATTGGACTGAACTACGAGCAGTACTTC
j_call: TRBJ1-1; clone_size: .; d_call: .; v_call: TRBV13; cdr3_aa: CASSSTPRGAEAFF; cdr3_nt: TGTGCCAGCAGCTCCACTCCCAGGGGCGCTGAAGCTTTCTTT
j_call: TRBJ1-2; clone_size: .; d_call: .; v_call: TRBV4-1; cdr3_aa: CASSSTGQSGYTF; cdr3_nt: TGCGCCAGCAGCTCCACCGGACAGAGTGGCTACACCTTC
j_call: TRBJ1-5; clone_size: .; d_call: TRBD1; v_call: TRBV7-9; cdr3_aa: CASSLAGGHQPQHF; cdr3_nt: TGTGCCAGCAGCTTAGCAGGGGGCCACCAGCCCCAGCATTTT
j_call: TRBJ2-5; clone_size: once; d_call: TRBD1; v_call: TRBV7-9; cdr3_aa: CASSLVGTGTQETQYF; cdr3_nt: TGTGCCAGCAGCTTAGTAGGGACAGGGACCCAAGAGACCCAGTACTTC
j_call: TRBJ1-4; clone_size: once; d_call: .; v_call: TRBV18; cdr3_aa: CASSPMGGPNEKLFF; cdr3_nt: TGTGCCAGCTCACCGATGGGGGGTCCTAATGAAAAACTGTTTTTT
j_call: TRBJ1-4; clone_size: .; d_call: TRBD1; v_call: TRBV6-5; cdr3_aa: CASSYLLDRVSEKLFF; cdr3_nt: TGTGCCAGCAGTTACCTACTCGACAGGGTGTCTGAAAAACTGTTTTTT